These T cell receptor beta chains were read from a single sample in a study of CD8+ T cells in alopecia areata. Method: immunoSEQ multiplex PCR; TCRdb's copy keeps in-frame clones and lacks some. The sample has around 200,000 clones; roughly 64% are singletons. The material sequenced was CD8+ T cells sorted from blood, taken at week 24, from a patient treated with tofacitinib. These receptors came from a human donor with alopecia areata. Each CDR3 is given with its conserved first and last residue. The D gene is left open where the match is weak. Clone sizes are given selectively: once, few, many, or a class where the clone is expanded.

CDR3 protein: CASSLNSRDIQYF
CDR3 DNA: TGTGCCAGCAGTTTGAACTCACGGGACATTCAGTACTTC
V gene: TRBV27
clone size: .
D gene: .
CDR3 length: 13
J gene: TRBJ2-4

CDR3 protein: CASSFGGSEQYF
CDR3 DNA: TGTGCCAGCAGTTTTGGAGGGAGCGAGCAGTACTTC
V gene: TRBV28
clone size: .
D gene: .
CDR3 length: 12
J gene: TRBJ2-7

CDR3 protein: CATSRDFGRGYEQYF
CDR3 DNA: TGTGCCACCAGCAGAGATTTTGGCAGGGGCTACGAGCAGTACTTC
V gene: TRBV15
clone size: few
D gene: .
CDR3 length: 15
J gene: TRBJ2-7

CDR3 protein: CASSAGTSAHNEQFF
CDR3 DNA: TGTGCCAGCAGCGCCGGGACTAGCGCCCACAATGAGCAGTTCTTC
V gene: TRBV5-6
clone size: .
D gene: TRBD2
CDR3 length: 15
J gene: TRBJ2-1

CDR3 protein: CASSDSPYYTEAFF
CDR3 DNA: TGCGCCAGCAGCGACTCACCTTACTACACTGAAGCTTTCTTT
V gene: TRBV10-2
clone size: few
D gene: .
CDR3 length: 14
J gene: TRBJ1-1

CDR3 protein: CASSTEGRGGYTF
CDR3 DNA: TGTGCCAGCAGCACCGAGGGAAGGGGCGGCTACACCTTC
V gene: TRBV5-6
clone size: .
D gene: .
CDR3 length: 13
J gene: TRBJ1-2

CDR3 protein: CASSPTTGTGFYEQYF
CDR3 DNA: TGTGCCAGCAGCCCTACGACCGGGACAGGCTTCTACGAGCAGTACTTC
V gene: TRBV5-6
clone size: few
D gene: TRBD1
CDR3 length: 16
J gene: TRBJ2-7

CDR3 protein: CASARGPYQETQYF
CDR3 DNA: TGTGCCAGCGCAAGGGGGCCGTACCAAGAGACCCAGTACTTC
V gene: TRBV6-5
clone size: .
D gene: TRBD1
CDR3 length: 14
J gene: TRBJ2-5

CDR3 protein: CAWSAGTGGAGRYGYTF
CDR3 DNA: TGTGCCTGGAGTGCCGGGACAGGGGGTGCGGGAAGGTATGGCTACACCTTC
V gene: TRBV30
clone size: .
D gene: TRBD1
CDR3 length: 17
J gene: TRBJ1-2

CDR3 protein: CASSLGRGLQFF
CDR3 DNA: TGTGCCAGCAGCTTAGGCCGGGGATTGCAGTTCTTC
V gene: TRBV13
clone size: few
D gene: .
CDR3 length: 12
J gene: TRBJ2-1

CDR3 protein: CASSPPTRADEQFF
CDR3 DNA: TGTGCCAGCAGCCCCCCTACCAGGGCGGATGAGCAGTTCTTC
V gene: TRBV7-9
clone size: few
D gene: .
CDR3 length: 14
J gene: TRBJ2-1

CDR3 protein: CASSPTNVVGTEAFF
CDR3 DNA: TGTGCCAGCAGCCCGACCAATGTTGTAGGGACTGAAGCTTTCTTT
V gene: TRBV7-8
clone size: .
D gene: .
CDR3 length: 15
J gene: TRBJ1-1

CDR3 protein: CATRSWEGQPQHF
CDR3 DNA: TGTGCCACCAGGAGTTGGGAGGGTCAGCCCCAGCATTTT
V gene: TRBV15
clone size: few
D gene: .
CDR3 length: 13
J gene: TRBJ1-5

CDR3 protein: CASSLEVREETQYF
CDR3 DNA: TGTGCCAGCAGCTTAGAAGTCAGGGAAGAGACCCAGTACTTC
V gene: TRBV7-9
clone size: .
D gene: .
CDR3 length: 14
J gene: TRBJ2-5

CDR3 protein: CASTSSGTGPYSYNEQFF
CDR3 DNA: TGTGCCAGCACCTCCTCCGGGACAGGTCCTTACTCCTACAATGAGCAGTTCTTC
V gene: TRBV27
clone size: .
D gene: TRBD1
CDR3 length: 18
J gene: TRBJ2-1

CDR3 protein: CASSKRDFGLAGEETQYF
CDR3 DNA: TGTGCCAGCTCAAAGCGGGATTTTGGACTAGCGGGGGAAGAGACCCAGTACTTC
V gene: TRBV13
clone size: .
D gene: TRBD2
CDR3 length: 18
J gene: TRBJ2-5

CDR3 protein: CASSFGTGGNTEAFF
CDR3 DNA: TGCGCCAGCAGCTTTGGGACAGGGGGCAACACTGAAGCTTTCTTT
V gene: TRBV5-1
clone size: .
D gene: TRBD1
CDR3 length: 15
J gene: TRBJ1-1